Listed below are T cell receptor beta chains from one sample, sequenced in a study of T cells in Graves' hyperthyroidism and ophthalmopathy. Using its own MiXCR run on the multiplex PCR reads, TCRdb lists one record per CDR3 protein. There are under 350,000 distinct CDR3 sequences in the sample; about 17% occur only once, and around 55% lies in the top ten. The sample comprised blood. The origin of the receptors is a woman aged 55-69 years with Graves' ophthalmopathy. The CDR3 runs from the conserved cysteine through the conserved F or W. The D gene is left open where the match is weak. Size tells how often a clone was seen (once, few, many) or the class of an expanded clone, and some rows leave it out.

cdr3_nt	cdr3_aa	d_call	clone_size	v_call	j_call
TGTGCCAGCAGTTTAAAAAGTGGGTTAACCTATGGCTACACCTTC	CASSLKSGLTYGYTF	-	-	TRBV27	TRBJ1-2
TGTGCCAGCAGTGAACAGGGGGCAACCTACAATGAGCAGTTCTTC	CASSEQGATYNEQFF	TRBD1	few	TRBV6-1	TRBJ2-1
TGTGCCAGCAAGACAGGGGGCTTGACAGATACGCAGTATTTT	CASKTGGLTDTQYF	TRBD1	many	TRBV2	TRBJ2-3
TGTGCCAGCAGCAGAACAGGGTTCGATCAGCCCCAGCATTTT	CASSRTGFDQPQHF	-	many	TRBV12-3/TRBV12-4	TRBJ1-5
TGTGCCAGCAGTGAATATTCAGGGGGCCCTGGGGCCAACGTCCTGACTTTC	CASSEYSGGPGANVLTF	TRBD1	-	TRBV25-1	TRBJ2-6
TGCAGTGCTAGAGATTGGGCCAGCGGGGTTCAAGAGACCCAGTACTTC	CSARDWASGVQETQYF	TRBD2	few	TRBV20-1	TRBJ2-5
TGCAGTGCTAGAGATTTGTTGGCGCCGAGCTCCTACGAGCAGTACTTC	CSARDLLAPSSYEQYF	-	-	TRBV20-1	TRBJ2-7
TGCAGTGCTAGCTCAGACTTAGTCCAGCAGTTCTTC	CSASSDLVQQFF	-	many	TRBV20-1	TRBJ2-1
TGTGCAAGCAGCCAGGACCGGCGACACTTTCCAGCTGAAGCTTTCTTT	CASSQDRRHFPAEAFF	-	-	TRBV14	TRBJ1-1
TGCGCCAGCAGCTTGCTGGCGGGGGGAAGGAATGAGCAGTTCTTC	CASSLLAGGRNEQFF	TRBD2	many	TRBV5-1	TRBJ2-1
TGTGCCAGCAGCGACTCCTGGGCTTACCTCGATGAGCAGTTCTTC	CASSDSWAYLDEQFF	-	few	TRBV7-3	TRBJ2-1
TGTGCCAGCAGTGACGGCAGCGATAACATTCAGTACTTC	CASSDGSDNIQYF	-	few	TRBV2	TRBJ2-4
TGCGCCAGCAGATTGGGGCCGGATATCTATGGCTACACCTTC	CASRLGPDIYGYTF	-	few	TRBV5-1	TRBJ1-2
TGTGCCAGCAGCTCCCGGGTCTTAAATCAGCCCCAGCATTTT	CASSSRVLNQPQHF	-	-	TRBV7-9	TRBJ1-5
TGTGCCAGCAGGCAGGACCCCGCGGGAGCTTTCTTT	CASRQDPAGAFF	-	many	TRBV6-1	TRBJ1-1
TGTGCCAGCAGCGTAGGGGGTTTTGGCTACGAGCAGTACTTC	CASSVGGFGYEQYF	-	few	TRBV9	TRBJ2-7
TGTGCCAGCAGCTTTAGGGCTAGCGGGAGGGATGAGCAGTTCTTC	CASSFRASGRDEQFF	TRBD2	many	TRBV7-2	TRBJ2-1
TGTGCCAGCAGGATGAGCGGAGCTAGCACAGATACGCAGTATTTT	CASRMSGASTDTQYF	-	many	TRBV6-1	TRBJ2-3
TGTGCCAGCAGCCAAGCGGTGTTCGGGCGGGGTAATTACAATGAGCAGTTCTTC	CASSQAVFGRGNYNEQFF	-	-	TRBV4-2	TRBJ2-1
TGTGCCAGCAGCCACGGGTCTTATGAGCAGTTCTTC	CASSHGSYEQFF	-	-	TRBV13	TRBJ2-1
TGTGCCAGCAGCCGCAGACCTAGCGGGAGTGTCGATGAGCAGTTCTTC	CASSRRPSGSVDEQFF	TRBD2	few	TRBV13	TRBJ2-1
TGTGCCAGCAGTGATAGACAGGGTTTCACTGAAGCTTTCTTT	CASSDRQGFTEAFF	TRBD1	many	TRBV12-3/TRBV12-4	TRBJ1-1
TGTGCCACCAGTGATGTTAGCGGGAACCAAGAGACCCAGTACTTC	CATSDVSGNQETQYF	TRBD2	few	TRBV24-1	TRBJ2-5
TGTGCCACCAGTGAAAAGGGGACAGGGGATAGGGCGACCCAGTACTTC	CATSEKGTGDRATQYF	TRBD1	-	TRBV24-1	TRBJ2-5
TGTGCCAGCAGCTTGACGCGCGGGAGGTTAGGGGAGACCCAGTACTTC	CASSLTRGRLGETQYF	TRBD2	-	TRBV5-8	TRBJ2-5
TGCGCCAGCAGCTTGGACTACAGGGTGGTGGAGCAAGCTTTCTTT	CASSLDYRVVEQAFF	-	many	TRBV5-1	TRBJ1-1
TGTGCCAGCAGCGGCGGGACTTTGAACACCGGGGAGCTGTTTTTT	CASSGGTLNTGELFF	-	-	TRBV9	TRBJ2-2
TGTGCCAGTAGTGACAGGACAGGGATCCCACCTCAGCCCCAGCATTTT	CASSDRTGIPPQPQHF	TRBD1	-	TRBV19	TRBJ1-5
TGTGCCAGCAGCCCGGACCCCCGTGGGTCCCAGTACTTC	CASSPDPRGSQYF	-	many	TRBV6-1	TRBJ2-5
TGCAGTGCTGGAAAATCCGGGACAGGGGGTAATGAGCAGTTCTTC	CSAGKSGTGGNEQFF	TRBD1	many	TRBV20-1	TRBJ2-1
TGTGCCTGGACGGGACTCCAAAGCACCGGGGAGCTGTTTTTT	CAWTGLQSTGELFF	-	many	TRBV30	TRBJ2-2
TGTGCCAGCAGCTTAGGACAGAGGGAAAAACTGTTTTTT	CASSLGQREKLFF	-	many	TRBV7-8	TRBJ1-4
TGTGCCAGCAGTTACTTGGGTGGCCGATTGAGCAATCAGCCCCAGCATTTT	CASSYLGGRLSNQPQHF	-	few	TRBV6-2/TRBV6-3	TRBJ1-5
TGTGCCAGCAACCTGACAGGGACCGGGGAGCTGTTTTTT	CASNLTGTGELFF	TRBD1	-	TRBV14	TRBJ2-2
TGTGCCAGCACTCGGGACTTATTGAGCTCCTACGAGCAGTACTTC	CASTRDLLSSYEQYF	-	many	TRBV12-3/TRBV12-4	TRBJ2-7
TGTGCCAGCAGCTCACCTAGGGCTCGGGCGGTGTTTTTT	CASSSPRARAVFF	-	few	TRBV11-2	TRBJ2-2
TGTGCCAGCAGCGGCGGGACACCCAACGGCGAGCAGTACTTC	CASSGGTPNGEQYF	-	few	TRBV5-4	TRBJ2-7
TGTGCCAGCAGCCCAAGGGGGGCAGGGATCAGTCAGCCCCAGCATTTT	CASSPRGAGISQPQHF	-	-	TRBV12-3/TRBV12-4	TRBJ1-5
TGTGCCAGCAGTTTCCCAATACAGGGGGGAGCTTTCTTT	CASSFPIQGGAFF	TRBD1	many	TRBV28	TRBJ1-1
TGTGCCAGCAGTAGACAGGGTCTTGGCTACACCTTC	CASSRQGLGYTF	TRBD1	many	TRBV6-1	TRBJ1-2
TGTGCCAGCAGCTTAAGCTTGACAGCCGGCAAAAACATTCAGTACTTC	CASSLSLTAGKNIQYF	-	few	TRBV7-9	TRBJ2-4
TGTGCCAGTAGTATAAATTCGGCAGGCCTCGCAGGCTACACCTTC	CASSINSAGLAGYTF	-	-	TRBV19	TRBJ1-2
TGCGCCAGCAGCGCAGGGTTAACTGAAGGCTGGGAGACCCAGTACTTC	CASSAGLTEGWETQYF	-	-	TRBV4-1	TRBJ2-5
TGCAGTGCTATAAAGCGGGGGAGCAATGAGCAGTTCTTC	CSAIKRGSNEQFF	TRBD2	-	TRBV20-1	TRBJ2-1
TGCAGTGCTAGGGGGACATCTTCTAGCCAAGAGACCCAGTACTTC	CSARGTSSSQETQYF	-	many	TRBV20-1	TRBJ2-5
TGTGCCAGCAGCCTCAGACTAGCGGGAAATAACAATGAGCAGTTCTTC	CASSLRLAGNNNEQFF	TRBD2	few	TRBV7-3	TRBJ2-1
TGTGCCAGCAGTCCCATGACTAGCGGGAGGGCAGTTATGAGGAATGAGCAGTTCTTC	CASSPMTSGRAVMRNEQFF	TRBD2	many	TRBV27	TRBJ2-1
TGTGCCAGCAGCTTAGGATCGAACTTTCCTTACAATGAGCAGTTCTTC	CASSLGSNFPYNEQFF	-	many	TRBV7-2	TRBJ2-1
TGCAGTGCTAGCTCAACAGGGGTGGATCAGCCCCAGCATTTT	CSASSTGVDQPQHF	TRBD1	many	TRBV20-1	TRBJ1-5
TGTGCCAGCTCACCGAACTACAGACAGGCGGGCACAGATACGCAGTATTTT	CASSPNYRQAGTDTQYF	-	-	TRBV18	TRBJ2-3
TGCAGCGTTGATACAGGGGGAAATGAGCAGTTCTTC	CSVDTGGNEQFF	TRBD1	-	TRBV29-1	TRBJ2-1
TGTGCCAGAAACCGGGACCTAGGGTACGAGCAGTACTTC	CARNRDLGYEQYF	-	many	TRBV12-3/TRBV12-4	TRBJ2-7
TGTGCCAGCAGCTTAGAACAATTATATGGCTACACCTTC	CASSLEQLYGYTF	-	few	TRBV7-8	TRBJ1-2